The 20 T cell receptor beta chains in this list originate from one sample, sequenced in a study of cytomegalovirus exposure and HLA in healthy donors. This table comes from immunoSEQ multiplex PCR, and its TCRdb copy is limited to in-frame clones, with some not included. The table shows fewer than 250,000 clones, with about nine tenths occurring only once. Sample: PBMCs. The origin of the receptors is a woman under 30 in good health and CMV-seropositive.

CDR3 loop: CASSSRDRGLVGELFF. The CDR3 nucleotides read TGTGCCAGCAGCTCCCGGGACAGGGGGCTAGTCGGGGAGCTGTTTTTT. J is TRBJ2-2 and V is TRBV7-8, with 12 bases aligning to TRBD1. The germline V gene has CDR1 SGHVS and CDR2 FQNEAQ. The CDR3 is 16 amino acids. J gave up 7 bases and V 4 bases, and 7 bases lay outside the gene matches.

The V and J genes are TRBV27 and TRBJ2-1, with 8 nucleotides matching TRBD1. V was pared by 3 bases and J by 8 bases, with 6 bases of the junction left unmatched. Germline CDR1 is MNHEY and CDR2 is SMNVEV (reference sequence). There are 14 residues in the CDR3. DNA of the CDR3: TGTGCCAGCAGTTTTTCCCAGGGGGCAGATGAGCAGTTCTTC. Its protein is CASSFSQGADEQFF.

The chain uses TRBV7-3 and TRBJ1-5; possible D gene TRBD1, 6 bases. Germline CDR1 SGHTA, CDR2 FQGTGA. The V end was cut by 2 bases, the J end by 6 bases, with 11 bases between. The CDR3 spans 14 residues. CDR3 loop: CASSLAAGAQPQHF. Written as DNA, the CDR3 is TGTGCCAGCAGCTTAGCGGCAGGGGCTCAGCCCCAGCATTTT.

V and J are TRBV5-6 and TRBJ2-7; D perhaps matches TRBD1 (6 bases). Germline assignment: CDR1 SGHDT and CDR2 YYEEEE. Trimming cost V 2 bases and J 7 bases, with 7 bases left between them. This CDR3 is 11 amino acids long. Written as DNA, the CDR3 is TGTGCCAGCAGCTTAGGGGGTGAGCAGTACTTC. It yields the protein CASSLGGEQYF. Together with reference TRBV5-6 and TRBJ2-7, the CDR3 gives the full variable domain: DAGVTQSPTHLIKTRGQQVTLRCSPKSGHDTVSWYQQALGQGPQFIFQYYEEEERQRGNFPDRFSGHQFPNYSSELNVNALLLGDSALYLCASSLGGEQYFGPGTRLTVT.

The CDR3 protein is CASSLSGEEGNTIYF. CDR3 sequence (DNA): TGTGCCAGCAGTTTGTCTGGAGAAGAAGGAAACACCATATATTTT. The V and J genes are TRBV28 and TRBJ1-3, with D hard to call. The CDR3 is made up of 15 amino acids. Germline CDR1 is MDHEN and CDR2 is SYDVKM. V gave up 3 bases and J gave up 4 bases, with 13 bases separating them.

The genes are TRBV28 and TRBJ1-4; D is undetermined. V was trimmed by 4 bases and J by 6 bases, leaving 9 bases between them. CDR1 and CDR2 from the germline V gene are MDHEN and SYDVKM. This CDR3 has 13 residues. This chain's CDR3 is CASSSSRDEKLFF. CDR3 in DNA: TGTGCCAGCAGTTCGTCCCGGGATGAAAAACTGTTTTTT.

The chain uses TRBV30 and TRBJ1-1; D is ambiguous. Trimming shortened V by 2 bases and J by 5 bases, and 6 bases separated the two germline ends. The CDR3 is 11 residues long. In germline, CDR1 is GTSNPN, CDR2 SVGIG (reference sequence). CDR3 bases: TGTGCCTGGAGTCGAGGGACTGAAGCTTTCTTT. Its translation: CAWSRGTEAFF.

The CDR3 protein is CASSLGVKLAPESYEQYF. The CDR3, as DNA: TGCGCCAGCAGCTTGGGGGTGAAACTAGCACCGGAATCCTACGAGCAGTACTTC. The chain has TRBV5-1 and TRBJ2-7, with a weak D call TRBD2 (6 bases). Germline assignment: CDR1 SGHRS and CDR2 YFSETQ. V lost 0 bases and J 1 base, leaving 20 bases between the germline ends. This CDR3 spans 18 amino acids.

CDR3 residues: CASSPQASQETQYF. The CDR3 nucleotides are TGCGCCAGCAGTCCACAGGCTTCCCAAGAGACCCAGTACTTC. V gene TRBV10-1 combines with J gene TRBJ2-5; TRBD1 might be the D (5 bases). The CDR3 runs to 14 residues. The germline V gene has CDR1 WNHNN and CDR2 SYGVQD (reference sequence). The V gene lost 5 bases and the J gene lost 1 base, with 11 bases spanning the gap.

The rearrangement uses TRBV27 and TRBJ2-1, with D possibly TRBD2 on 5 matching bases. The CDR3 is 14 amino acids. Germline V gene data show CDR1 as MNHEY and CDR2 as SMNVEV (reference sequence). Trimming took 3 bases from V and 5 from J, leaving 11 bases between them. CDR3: CASSLGVNDNEQFF. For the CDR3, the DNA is TGTGCCAGCAGTTTGGGAGTTAACGACAATGAGCAGTTCTTC.

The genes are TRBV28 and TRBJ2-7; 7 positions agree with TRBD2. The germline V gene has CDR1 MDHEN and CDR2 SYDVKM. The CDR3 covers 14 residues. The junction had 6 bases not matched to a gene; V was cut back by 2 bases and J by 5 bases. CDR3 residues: CASSLGGSPHEQYF. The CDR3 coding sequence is TGTGCCAGCAGTTTAGGCGGGAGCCCTCACGAGCAGTACTTC.

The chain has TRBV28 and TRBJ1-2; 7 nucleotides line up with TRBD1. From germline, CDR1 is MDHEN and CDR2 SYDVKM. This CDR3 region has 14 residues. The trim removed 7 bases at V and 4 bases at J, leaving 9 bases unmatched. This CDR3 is CASKWTGDLYGYTF. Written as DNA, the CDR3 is TGTGCCAGCAAATGGACAGGAGATCTCTATGGCTACACCTTC.

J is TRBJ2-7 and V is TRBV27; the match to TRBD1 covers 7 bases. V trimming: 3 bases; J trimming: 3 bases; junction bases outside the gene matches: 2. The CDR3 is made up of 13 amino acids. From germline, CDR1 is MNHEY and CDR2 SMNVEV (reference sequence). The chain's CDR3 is CASSFGTVYEQYF. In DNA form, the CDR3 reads TGTGCCAGCAGTTTTGGGACAGTCTACGAGCAGTACTTC.

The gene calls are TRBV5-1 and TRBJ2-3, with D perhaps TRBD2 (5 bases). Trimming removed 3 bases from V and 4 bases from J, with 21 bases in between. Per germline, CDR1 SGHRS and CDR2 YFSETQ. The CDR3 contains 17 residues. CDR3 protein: CASSSTGVRVRADTQYF. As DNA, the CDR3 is TGCGCCAGCAGCTCTACTGGAGTGAGGGTGAGGGCAGATACGCAGTATTTT.

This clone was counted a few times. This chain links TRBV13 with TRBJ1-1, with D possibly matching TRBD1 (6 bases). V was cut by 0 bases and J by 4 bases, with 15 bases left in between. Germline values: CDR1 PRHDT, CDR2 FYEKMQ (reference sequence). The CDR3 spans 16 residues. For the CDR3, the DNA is TGTGCCAGCAGCTTAGGGTCCACAGGGAGAGGCACTGAAGCTTTCTTT. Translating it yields CASSLGSTGRGTEAFF. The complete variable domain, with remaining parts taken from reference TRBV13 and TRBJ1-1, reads AAGVIQSPRHLIKEKRETATLKCYPIPRHDTVYWYQQGPGQDPQFLISFYEKMQSDKGSIPDRFSAQQFSDYHSELNMSSLELGDSALYFCASSLGSTGRGTEAFFGQGTRLTVV.

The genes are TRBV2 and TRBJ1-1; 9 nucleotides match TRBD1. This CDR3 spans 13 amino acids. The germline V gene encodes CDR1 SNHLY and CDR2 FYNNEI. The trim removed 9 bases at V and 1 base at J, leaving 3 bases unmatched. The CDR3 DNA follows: TGTGCCAGTCCGGGACAGGGGAACACTGAAGCTTTCTTT. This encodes CASPGQGNTEAFF.

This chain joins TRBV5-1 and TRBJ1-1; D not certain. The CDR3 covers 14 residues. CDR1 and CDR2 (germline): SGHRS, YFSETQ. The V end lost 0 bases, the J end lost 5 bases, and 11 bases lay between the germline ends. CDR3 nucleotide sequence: TGCGCCAGCAGCTTGGCCTTACGGGATACTGAAGCTTTCTTT. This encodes CASSLALRDTEAFF. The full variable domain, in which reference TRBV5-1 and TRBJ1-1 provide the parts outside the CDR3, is KAGVTQTPRYLIKTRGQQVTLSCSPISGHRSVSWYQQTPGQGLQFLFEYFSETQRNKGNFPGRFSGRQFSNSRSEMNVSTLELGDSALYLCASSLALRDTEAFFGQGTRLTVV.

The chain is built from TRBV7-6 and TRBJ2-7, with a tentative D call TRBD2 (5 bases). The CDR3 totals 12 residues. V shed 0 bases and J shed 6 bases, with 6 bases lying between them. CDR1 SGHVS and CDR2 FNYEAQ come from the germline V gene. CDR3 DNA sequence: TGTGCCAGCAGCTTAGCTGAGGGCGAGCAGTACTTC. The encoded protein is CASSLAEGEQYF.

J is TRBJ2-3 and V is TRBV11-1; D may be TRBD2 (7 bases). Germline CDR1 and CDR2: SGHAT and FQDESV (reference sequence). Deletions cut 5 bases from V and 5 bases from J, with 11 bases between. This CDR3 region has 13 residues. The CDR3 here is CASSRGEGDTQYF. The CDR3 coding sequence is TGTGCCAGCAGCAGGGGGGAGGGAGATACGCAGTATTTT.

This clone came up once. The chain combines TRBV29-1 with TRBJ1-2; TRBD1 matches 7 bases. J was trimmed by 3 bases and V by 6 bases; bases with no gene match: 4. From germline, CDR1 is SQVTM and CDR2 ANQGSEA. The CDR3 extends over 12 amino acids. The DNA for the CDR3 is TGCAGCGTCCCCAGGGGGGACTATGGCTACACCTTC. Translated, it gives CSVPRGDYGYTF.